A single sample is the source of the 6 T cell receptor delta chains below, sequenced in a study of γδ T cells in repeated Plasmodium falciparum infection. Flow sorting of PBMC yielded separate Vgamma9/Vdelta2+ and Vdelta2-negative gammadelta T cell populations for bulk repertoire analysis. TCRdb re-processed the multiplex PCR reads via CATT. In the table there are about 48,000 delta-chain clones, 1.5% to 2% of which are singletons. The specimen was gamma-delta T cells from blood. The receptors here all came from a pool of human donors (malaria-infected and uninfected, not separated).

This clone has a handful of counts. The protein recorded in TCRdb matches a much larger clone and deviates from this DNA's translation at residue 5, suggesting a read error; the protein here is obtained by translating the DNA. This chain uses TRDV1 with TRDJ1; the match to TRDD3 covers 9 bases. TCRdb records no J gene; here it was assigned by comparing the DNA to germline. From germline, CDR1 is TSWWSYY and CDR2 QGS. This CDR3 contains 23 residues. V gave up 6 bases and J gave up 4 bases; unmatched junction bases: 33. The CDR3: CALGSLPSRKAYELGIRVDKLIF. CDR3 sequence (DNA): TGTGCTCTTGGCTCATTACCCAGCCGCAAAGCCTACGAGCTGGGGATACGCGTCGATAAACTCATCTTT.

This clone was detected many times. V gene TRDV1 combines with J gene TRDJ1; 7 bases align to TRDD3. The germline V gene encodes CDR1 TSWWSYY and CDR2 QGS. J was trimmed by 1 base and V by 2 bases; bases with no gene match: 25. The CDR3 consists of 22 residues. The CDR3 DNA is TGTGCTCTTGGGGAAGTGGTGACGTCCTGGGGATATTGGGAAAGCGTCACCGATAAACTCATCTTT. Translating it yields CALGEVVTSWGYWESVTDKLIF.

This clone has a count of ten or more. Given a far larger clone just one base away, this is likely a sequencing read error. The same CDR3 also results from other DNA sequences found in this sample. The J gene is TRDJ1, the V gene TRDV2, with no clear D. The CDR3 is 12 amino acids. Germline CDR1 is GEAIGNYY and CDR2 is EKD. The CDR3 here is CACGTCTDKLIF. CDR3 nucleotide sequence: TGTGCCTGTGGGACCTGTACCGACAAACTCATCTTT.

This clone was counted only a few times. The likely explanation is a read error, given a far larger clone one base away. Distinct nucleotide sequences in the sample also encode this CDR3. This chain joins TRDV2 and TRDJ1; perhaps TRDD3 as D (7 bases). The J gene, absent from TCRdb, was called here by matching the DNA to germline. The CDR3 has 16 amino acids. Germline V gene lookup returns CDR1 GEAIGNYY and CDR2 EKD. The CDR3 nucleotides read TGCGCCTTCCGCCTTCGGCCGGGATACAACACCGATAAACTCATCTTT. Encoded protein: CAFRLRPGYNTDKLIF.

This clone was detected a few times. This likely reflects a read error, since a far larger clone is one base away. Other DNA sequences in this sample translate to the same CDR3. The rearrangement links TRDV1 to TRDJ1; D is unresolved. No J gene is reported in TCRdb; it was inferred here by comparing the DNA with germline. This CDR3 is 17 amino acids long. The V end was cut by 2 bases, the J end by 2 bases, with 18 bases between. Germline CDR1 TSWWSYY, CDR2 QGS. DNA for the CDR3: TGTGCTCTTGGGGAAAGGAAGGGTGAGCCCAGGACCGATAAACTCATCTTT. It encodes CALGERKGEPRTDKLIF.

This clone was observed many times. The CDR3 DNA follows: TGTGCTCTTGGGGAATGCCTTGCCCTTACCGATAAACTCATCTTT. The encoded protein is CALGECLALTDKLIF. This chain uses TRDV1 with TRDJ1; D gene ambiguous. This CDR3 comprises 15 residues. Germline CDR1 reads TSWWSYY; CDR2 reads QGS. Trimming stripped 2 bases from V and 2 bases from J, with 12 bases between.